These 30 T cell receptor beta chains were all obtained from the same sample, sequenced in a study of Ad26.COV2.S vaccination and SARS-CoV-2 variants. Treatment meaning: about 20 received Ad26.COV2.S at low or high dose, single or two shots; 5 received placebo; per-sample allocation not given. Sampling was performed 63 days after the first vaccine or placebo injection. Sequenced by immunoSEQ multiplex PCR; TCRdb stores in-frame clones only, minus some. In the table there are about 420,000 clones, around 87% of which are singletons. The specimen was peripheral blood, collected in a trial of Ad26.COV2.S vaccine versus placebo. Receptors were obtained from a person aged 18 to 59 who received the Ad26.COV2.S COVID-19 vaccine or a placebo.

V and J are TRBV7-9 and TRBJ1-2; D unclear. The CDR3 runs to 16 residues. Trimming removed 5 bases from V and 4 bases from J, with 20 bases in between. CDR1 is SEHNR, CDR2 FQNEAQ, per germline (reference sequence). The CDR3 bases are TGTGCCAGCAGCCCCCCTCGGGCAGGCTCGGGCTATGGCTACACCTTC. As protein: CASSPPRAGSGYGYTF.

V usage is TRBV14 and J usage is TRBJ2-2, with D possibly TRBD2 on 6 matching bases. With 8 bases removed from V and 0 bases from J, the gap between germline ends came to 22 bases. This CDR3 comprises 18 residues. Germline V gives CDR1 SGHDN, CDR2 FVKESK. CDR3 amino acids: CASPFFRLVGPNTGELFF. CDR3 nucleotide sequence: TGTGCCAGCCCGTTTTTCCGACTAGTGGGGCCGAACACCGGGGAGCTGTTTTTT.

CDR3 DNA sequence: TGCGCCAGCAGCCAAGTCGACGGCCCGACCTACGAGCAGTACTTC. Its protein is CASSQVDGPTYEQYF. This chain connects TRBV4-1 to TRBJ2-7; D uncertain. Trimming stripped 1 base from V and 2 bases from J, with 12 bases between. The CDR3 is 15 residues long. CDR1 MGHRA and CDR2 YSYEKL come from the germline V gene.

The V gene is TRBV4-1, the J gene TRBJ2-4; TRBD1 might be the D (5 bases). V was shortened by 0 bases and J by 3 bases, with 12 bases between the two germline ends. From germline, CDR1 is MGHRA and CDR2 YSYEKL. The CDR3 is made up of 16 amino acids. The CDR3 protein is CASSQEGQGGKNIQYF. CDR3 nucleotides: TGCGCCAGCAGCCAAGAGGGCCAGGGCGGCAAAAACATTCAGTACTTC.

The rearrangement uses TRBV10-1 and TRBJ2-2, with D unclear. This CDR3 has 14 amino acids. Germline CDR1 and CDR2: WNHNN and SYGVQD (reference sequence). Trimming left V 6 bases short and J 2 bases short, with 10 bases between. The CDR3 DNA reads TGCGCCAGCAGCCGGGTCCTAAACACCGGGGAGCTGTTTTTT. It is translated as CASSRVLNTGELFF.

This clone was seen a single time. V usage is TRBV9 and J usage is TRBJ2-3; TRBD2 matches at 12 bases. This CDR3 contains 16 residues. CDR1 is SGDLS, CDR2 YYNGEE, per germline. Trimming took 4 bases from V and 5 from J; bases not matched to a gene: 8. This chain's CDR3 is CASSPPSGGDIDTQYF. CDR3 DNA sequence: TGTGCCAGCAGCCCCCCTAGCGGGGGGGATATAGATACGCAGTATTTT. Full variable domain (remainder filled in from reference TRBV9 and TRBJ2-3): DSGVTQTPKHLITATGQRVTLRCSPRSGDLSVYWYQQSLDQGLQFLIQYYNGEERAKGNILERFSAQQFPDLHSELNLSSLELGDSALYFCASSPPSGGDIDTQYFGPGTRLTVL.

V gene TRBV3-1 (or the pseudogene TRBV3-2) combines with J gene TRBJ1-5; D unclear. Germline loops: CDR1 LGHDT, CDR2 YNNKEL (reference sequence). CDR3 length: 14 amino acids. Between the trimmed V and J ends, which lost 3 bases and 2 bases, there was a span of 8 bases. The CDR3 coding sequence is TGTGCCAGCAGCCAGCAGTCGGGCAATCAGCCCCAGCATTTT. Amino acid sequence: CASSQQSGNQPQHF.

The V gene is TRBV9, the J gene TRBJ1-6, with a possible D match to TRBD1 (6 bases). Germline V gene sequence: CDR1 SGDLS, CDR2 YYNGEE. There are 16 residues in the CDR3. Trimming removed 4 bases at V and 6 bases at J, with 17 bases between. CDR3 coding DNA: TGTGCCAGCAGCCTGGCTGGGGGCAGGACTAATTCACCCCTCCACTTT. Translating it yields CASSLAGGRTNSPLHF.

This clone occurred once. DNA for the CDR3: TGCGCCAGCAGCTTGGACGGACAGGGCGATCCCTACGAGCAGTACTTC. Translation gives CASSLDGQGDPYEQYF. The chain joins TRBV5-1 to TRBJ2-7; 8 bases fit TRBD1. The ends lost 0 bases at V and 2 bases at J; junction bases unmatched: 7. The germline V gene has CDR1 SGHRS and CDR2 YFSETQ. The CDR3 is 16 residues long.

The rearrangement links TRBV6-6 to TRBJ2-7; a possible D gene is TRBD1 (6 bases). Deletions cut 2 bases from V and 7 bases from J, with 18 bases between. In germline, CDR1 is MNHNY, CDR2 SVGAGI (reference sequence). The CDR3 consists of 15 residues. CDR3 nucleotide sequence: TGTGCCAGCAGTTACGCTGGGGACATCCTTGGTGAGCAGTACTTC. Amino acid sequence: CASSYAGDILGEQYF.

The CDR3 coding sequence is TGTGCCAGCAGTTACCGCCGGGGGGGAGAGAACACTGAAGCTTTCTTT. Translating it yields CASSYRRGGENTEAFF. V usage is TRBV6-6 and J usage is TRBJ1-1; D is perhaps TRBD1 (5 bases). This CDR3 is 16 amino acids long. Between the trimmed V and J ends, which lost 2 bases and 1 base, there was a span of 14 bases. Germline assignment: CDR1 MNHNY and CDR2 SVGAGI (reference sequence).

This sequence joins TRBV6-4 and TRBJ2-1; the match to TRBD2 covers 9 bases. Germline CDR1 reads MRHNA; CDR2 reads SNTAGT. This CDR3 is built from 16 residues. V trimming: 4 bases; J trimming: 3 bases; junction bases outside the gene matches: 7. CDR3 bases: TGTGCCAGCAGTGCAAGGGGACTAGCTGACTACAATGAGCAGTTCTTC. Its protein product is CASSARGLADYNEQFF.

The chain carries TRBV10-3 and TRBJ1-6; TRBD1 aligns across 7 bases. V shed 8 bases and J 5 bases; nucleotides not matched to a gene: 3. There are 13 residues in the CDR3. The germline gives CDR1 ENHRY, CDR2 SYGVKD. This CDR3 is CAIAGTDNSPLHF. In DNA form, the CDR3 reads TGTGCCATCGCCGGGACAGATAATTCACCCCTCCACTTT.

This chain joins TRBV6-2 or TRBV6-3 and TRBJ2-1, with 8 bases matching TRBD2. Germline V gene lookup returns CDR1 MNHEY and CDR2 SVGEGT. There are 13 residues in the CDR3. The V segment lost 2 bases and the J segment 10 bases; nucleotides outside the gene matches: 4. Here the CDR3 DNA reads TGTGCCAGCAGTTACAAGATAGCGGGGGAGCAGTTCTTC. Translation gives CASSYKIAGEQFF.

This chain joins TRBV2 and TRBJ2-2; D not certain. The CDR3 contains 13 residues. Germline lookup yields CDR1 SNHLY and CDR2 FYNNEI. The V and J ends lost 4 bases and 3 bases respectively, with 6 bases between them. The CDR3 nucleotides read TGTGCCAGCAGTGTTCAGGACACCGGGGAGCTGTTTTTT. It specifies CASSVQDTGELFF.

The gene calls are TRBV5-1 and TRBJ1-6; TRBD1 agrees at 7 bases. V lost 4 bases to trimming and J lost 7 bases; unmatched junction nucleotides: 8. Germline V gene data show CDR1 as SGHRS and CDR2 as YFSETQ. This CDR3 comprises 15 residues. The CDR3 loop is CASSSLGDRNSPLHF. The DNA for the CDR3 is TGCGCCAGCAGCAGCCTTGGGGACAGAAATTCACCCCTCCACTTT. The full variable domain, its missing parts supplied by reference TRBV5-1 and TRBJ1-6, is KAGVTQTPRYLIKTRGQQVTLSCSPISGHRSVSWYQQTPGQGLQFLFEYFSETQRNKGNFPGRFSGRQFSNSRSEMNVSTLELGDSALYLCASSSLGDRNSPLHFGNGTRLTVT.

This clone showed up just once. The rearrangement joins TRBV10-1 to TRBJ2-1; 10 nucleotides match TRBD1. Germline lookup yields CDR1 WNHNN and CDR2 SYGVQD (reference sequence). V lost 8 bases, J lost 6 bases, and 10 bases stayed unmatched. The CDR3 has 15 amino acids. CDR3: CASQATGTGVNEQFF. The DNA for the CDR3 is TGCGCCAGCCAAGCCACCGGGACAGGGGTCAATGAGCAGTTCTTC.

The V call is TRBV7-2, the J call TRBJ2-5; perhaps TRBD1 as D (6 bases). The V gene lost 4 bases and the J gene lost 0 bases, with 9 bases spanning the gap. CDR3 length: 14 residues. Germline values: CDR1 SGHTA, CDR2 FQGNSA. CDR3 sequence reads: CASSWKGDQETQYF. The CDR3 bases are TGTGCCAGCAGCTGGAAGGGGGACCAAGAGACCCAGTACTTC.

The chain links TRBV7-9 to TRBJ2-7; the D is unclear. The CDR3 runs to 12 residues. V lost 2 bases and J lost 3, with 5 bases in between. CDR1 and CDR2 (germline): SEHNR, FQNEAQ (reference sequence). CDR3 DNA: TGTGCCAGCAGCTTAAGACACTACGAGCAGTACTTC. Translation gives CASSLRHYEQYF.

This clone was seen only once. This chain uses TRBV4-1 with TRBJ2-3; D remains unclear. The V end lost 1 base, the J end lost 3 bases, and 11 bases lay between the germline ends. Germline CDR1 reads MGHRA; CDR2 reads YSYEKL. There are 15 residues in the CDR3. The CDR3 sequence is CASSQGPFLTDTQYF. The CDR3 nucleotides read TGCGCCAGCAGCCAAGGGCCGTTCCTTACAGATACGCAGTATTTT.

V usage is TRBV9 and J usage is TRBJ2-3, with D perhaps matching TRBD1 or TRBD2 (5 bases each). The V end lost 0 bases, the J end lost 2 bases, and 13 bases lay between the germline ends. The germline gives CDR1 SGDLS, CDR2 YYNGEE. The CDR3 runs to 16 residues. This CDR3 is CASSVEGTPDTDTQYF. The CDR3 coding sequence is TGTGCCAGCAGCGTAGAGGGGACCCCGGACACAGATACGCAGTATTTT.

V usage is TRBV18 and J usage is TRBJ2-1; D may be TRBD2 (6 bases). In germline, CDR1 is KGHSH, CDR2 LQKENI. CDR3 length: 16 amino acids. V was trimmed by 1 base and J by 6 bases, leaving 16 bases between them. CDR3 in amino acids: CASSPRGGNPVNEQFF. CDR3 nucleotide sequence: TGTGCCAGCTCACCACGGGGCGGGAATCCCGTCAATGAGCAGTTCTTC.

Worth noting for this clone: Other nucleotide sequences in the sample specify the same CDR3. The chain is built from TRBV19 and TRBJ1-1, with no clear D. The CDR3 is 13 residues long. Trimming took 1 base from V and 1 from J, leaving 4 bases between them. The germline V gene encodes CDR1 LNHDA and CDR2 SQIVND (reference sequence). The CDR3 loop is CASSIGRNTEAFF. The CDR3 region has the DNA TGTGCCAGTAGTATAGGTCGGAACACTGAAGCTTTCTTT.

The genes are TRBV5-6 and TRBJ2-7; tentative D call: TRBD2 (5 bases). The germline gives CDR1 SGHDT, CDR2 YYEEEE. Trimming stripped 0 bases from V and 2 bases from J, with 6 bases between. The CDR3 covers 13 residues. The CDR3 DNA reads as TGTGCCAGCAGCTTGGGGCGGGCCTACGAGCAGTACTTC. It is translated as CASSLGRAYEQYF.

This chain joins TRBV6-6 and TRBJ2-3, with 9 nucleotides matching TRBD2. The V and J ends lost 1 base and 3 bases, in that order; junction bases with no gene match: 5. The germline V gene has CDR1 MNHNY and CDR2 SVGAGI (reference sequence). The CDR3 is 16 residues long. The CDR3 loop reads CASSYWRTSVTDTQYF. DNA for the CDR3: TGTGCCAGCAGTTACTGGCGGACTAGCGTTACAGATACGCAGTATTTT.

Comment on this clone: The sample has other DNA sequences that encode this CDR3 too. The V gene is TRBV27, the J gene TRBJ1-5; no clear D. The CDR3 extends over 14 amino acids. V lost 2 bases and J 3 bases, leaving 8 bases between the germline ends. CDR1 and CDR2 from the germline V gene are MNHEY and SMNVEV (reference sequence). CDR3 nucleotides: TGTGCCAGCAGTTTAGGGCGGTTCAATCAGCCCCAGCATTTT. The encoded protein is CASSLGRFNQPQHF.

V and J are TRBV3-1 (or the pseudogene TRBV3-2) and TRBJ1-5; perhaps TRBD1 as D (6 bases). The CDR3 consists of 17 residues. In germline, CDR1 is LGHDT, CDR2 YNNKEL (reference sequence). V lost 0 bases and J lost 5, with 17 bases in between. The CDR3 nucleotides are TGTGCCAGCAGCCAAGAACTATTCGCAGGGGAGGATCAGCCCCAGCATTTT. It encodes CASSQELFAGEDQPQHF.

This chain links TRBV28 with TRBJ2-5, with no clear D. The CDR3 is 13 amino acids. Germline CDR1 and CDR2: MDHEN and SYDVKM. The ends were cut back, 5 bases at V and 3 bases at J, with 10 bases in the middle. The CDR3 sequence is CASSQVPEETQYF. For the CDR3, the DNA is TGTGCCAGCAGTCAGGTCCCAGAAGAGACCCAGTACTTC.

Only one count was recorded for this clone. CDR3 loop: CASSVPTGHSTDTQYF. CDR3 DNA: TGTGCCAGCAGCGTACCGACGGGGCATAGCACAGATACGCAGTATTTT. J is TRBJ2-3 and V is TRBV9; D tentatively reads TRBD1 or TRBD2 (5 bases each). Germline V lookup: CDR1 SGDLS, CDR2 YYNGEE. The CDR3 sequence is 16 residues long. Trimming removed 1 base from V and 0 bases from J, with 12 bases in between.

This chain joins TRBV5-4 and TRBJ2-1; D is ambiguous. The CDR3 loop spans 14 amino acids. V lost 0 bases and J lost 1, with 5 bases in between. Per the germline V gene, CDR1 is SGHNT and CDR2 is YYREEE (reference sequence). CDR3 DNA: TGTGCCAGCAGCTTGGTGGGGTCCTACAATGAGCAGTTCTTC. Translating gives CASSLVGSYNEQFF. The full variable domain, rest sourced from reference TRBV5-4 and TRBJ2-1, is ETGVTQSPTHLIKTRGQQVTLRCSSQSGHNTVSWYQQALGQGPQFIFQYYREEENGRGNFPPRFSGLQFPNYSSELNVNALELDDSALYLCASSLVGSYNEQFFGPGTRLTVL.